This paragraph reports one T cell receptor beta chain. The clone's antigen remains unknown. The record has no base qualities; no much larger clone is one base away. V has 6 bases trimmed and J has 4 bases trimmed; junction bases matching no gene number 5. Inclusive of the bounding cysteine and phenylalanine, the CDR3 is 14 residues long. Only the CDR3 portion is preserved as DNA: 42 bases, with reading frame beginning at the first base. Taken from the germline V gene (reference sequence), the CDR1 and CDR2 loops are SEHNR and FQNEAQ. Libraries were prepared through the immunoSEQ multiplex PCR assay. On the study's bioinformatics: To diagnose cytomegalovirus status from the catalog of TCR beta chain sequences, a statistical classification framework was built. Here the immuneACCESS table is served through TCRdb, limited to in-frame sequences with V and J called. Missing clones are a known gap in these copies; in checked studies unresolved V genes cover under half, and the rest lacks a known reason. The D gene and trimming were derived from the DNA, and the V and J assignments and clone size from that table. A total of 170,000 or so clones appear in this sample, roughly 84% of them only once. Approximately 2.9% of the sample lies in the top ten.

This sample was taken from a study of cytomegalovirus exposure and HLA in healthy donors (TCRdb year 2017). Regarding the study in general: The 650 to 800 repertoires of the first cohort and the 110 or so validation repertoires were produced on the same platform, according to a later analysis. The study aimed to test whether signatures of past pathogen exposure could be identified by cataloging public T cell receptors. In addition to the first cohort of about 650 subjects, a separate validation cohort of some 120 different subjects was used. To predict cytomegalovirus infection status, the study brought together high-throughput TCR immunosequencing, statistical association of individual TCRs with disease status, and machine learning. Broader findings and caveats from the paper: It was suggested by the authors that the approach could potentially be generalized to other disease states and immunological phenotypes. The classifier was reported to diagnose cytomegalovirus status with high specificity and sensitivity in both the original cohort and the validation cohort. A few of the identified cytomegalovirus-associated TCR beta chains were confirmed in vitro to be specific for cytomegalovirus antigens. Most TCR sequences were observed very rarely across donors, whereas some public TCRs were present in many individuals. The study listed approximately 150 TCR beta chains as associated with cytomegalovirus. In a later analysis, TCRs clustered in the first cohort were found to also tend to co-occur in the 120 or so validation repertoires, with approximately 95% of cluster scores above 0. The validation cohort had no HLA typing available for a later analysis, so co-occurrence within that cohort was assessed over all 120 or so repertoires.

The donors were included in the validation cohort of around 120 subjects, a group kept apart from the roughly 700-subject first cohort. The source material was PBMCs. The chain couples TRBV7-9 to TRBJ1-3, with 8 bases matching TRBD1. This receptor was identified in a woman under 30 in good health and CMV-seropositive. The nucleotide sequence reads as follows: TGTGCCAGCAGGACAGGGGTCGCCGGAAACACCATATATTTT. Translation gives CASRTGVAGNTIYF.